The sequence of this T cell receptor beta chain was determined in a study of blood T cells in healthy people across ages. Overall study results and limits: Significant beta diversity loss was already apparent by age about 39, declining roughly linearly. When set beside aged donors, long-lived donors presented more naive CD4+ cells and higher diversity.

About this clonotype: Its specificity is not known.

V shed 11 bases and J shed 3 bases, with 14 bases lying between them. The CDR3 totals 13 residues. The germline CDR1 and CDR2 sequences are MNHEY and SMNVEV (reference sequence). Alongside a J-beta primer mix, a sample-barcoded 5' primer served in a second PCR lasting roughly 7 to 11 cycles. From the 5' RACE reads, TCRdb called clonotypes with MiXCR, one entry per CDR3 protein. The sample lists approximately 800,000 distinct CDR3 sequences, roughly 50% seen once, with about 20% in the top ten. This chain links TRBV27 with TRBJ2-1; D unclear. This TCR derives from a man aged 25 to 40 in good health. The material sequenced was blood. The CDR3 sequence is CARGWTRYNEQFF. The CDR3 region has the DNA TGTGCCCGCGGATGGACCCGCTACAATGAGCAGTTCTTC.